This T cell receptor beta chain was identified in a study of blood T cell repertoires in COVID-19. Turning to the study itself: T cells, B-cell-depleted T cells, or PBMCs provided the cDNA or gDNA that served as material.

With 2 bases removed from V and 7 bases from J, the gap between germline ends came to 15 bases. Germline loops: CDR1 SGHVS, CDR2 FNYEAQ. The CDR3 length is 15 residues. Using immunoSEQ multiplex PCR, the repertoire was profiled, and TCRdb retains in-frame clones only, with some absent. The table lists about 170,000 clones, approximately 86% of them singletons, with less than 3.5% in the top ten. The origin of this receptor is a man between 65 and 85 years old with acute or convalescent COVID-19. The sample taken for sequencing was peripheral blood. The chain combines TRBV7-6 with TRBJ2-1, with D possibly matching TRBD2 (5 bases). As DNA, the CDR3 is TGTGCCAGCAGCTTATTTCAGGAACGGGAAAATGAGCAGTTCTTC. It specifies CASSLFQERENEQFF.